One sample yielded the 8 T cell receptor beta chains listed below, sequenced in a study of T-cell memory formation after mild COVID-19 (dated by TCRdb to 2020 to 2023). Library method: 5' RACE. Sequenced using an Illumina NovaSeq 6000. The public reads were reprocessed in TCRdb via fastp at Q25 and MiXCR, keeping in-frame beta chains. A single entry per CDR3 protein holds the most common genes and DNA from its merged rows. A total of approximately 44,000 distinct CDR3 sequences appear in this sample, 7.3% of them only once. The top ten clonotypes cover 1.4% to 1.5% of the sample. The specimen was PBMCs or a T cell subset sorted from them (not recorded which). These receptors all come from a young man who had mild COVID-19 (a few samples of this study predate the infection). The sample titles of this study are shuffled in the database, so cell type and time point are left out; the donor was told from shared clones.

This clonotype was found a few times. This sequence joins TRBV5-5 and TRBJ2-7; the D is unclear. CDR1 is SGHKS and CDR2 is YYEKEE in the germline V gene (reference sequence). The CDR3 has 14 residues. Trimming shortened V by 2 bases and J by 0 bases, and 9 bases separated the two germline ends. The CDR3 DNA reads as TGTGCCAGCAGCTTCGGCGGTATCTCCTACGAGCAGTACTTC. It translates to CASSFGGISYEQYF. Looking up the rest from reference TRBV5-5 and TRBJ2-7 gives the full variable domain: DAGVTQSPTHLIKTRGQQVTLRCSPISGHKSVSWYQQVLGQGPQFIFQYYEKEERGRGNFPDRFSARQFPNYSSELNVNALLLGDSALYLCASSFGGISYEQYFGPGTRLTVT.

This chain joins TRBV6-2 or TRBV6-3 and TRBJ1-1; D is uncertain. Trimming took off 1 base at V and 4 bases at J, with 7 bases between the two ends. There are 13 residues in the CDR3. The germline V gene has CDR1 MNHEY and CDR2 SVGEGT. The CDR3 bases are TGTGCCAGCAGTTACTGGGATTTCACTGAAGCTTTCTTT. Residues: CASSYWDFTEAFF.

This chain joins TRBV7-2 and TRBJ2-2; a possible D gene is TRBD2 (5 bases). This CDR3 has 14 amino acids. V lost 8 bases and J 5 bases, leaving 15 bases between the germline ends. The germline CDR1 and CDR2 sequences are SGHTA and FQGNSA. The CDR3 region has the DNA TGTGCCAGCGGCTCATCTCCGGGGACCGGGGAGCTGTTTTTT. This translates into CASGSSPGTGELFF.

V and J are TRBV4-3 and TRBJ2-1; 8 bases line up with TRBD2. CDR3 size: 16 residues. Trimming removed 0 bases from V and 10 bases from J; junction bases left unmatched: 11. Germline V gene lookup returns CDR1 LGHNA and CDR2 YSLEER. CDR3 DNA: TGCGCCAGCAGCCAAGACCCCGGGACTAGTTCCAGGGAGCAGTTCTTC. Its translation: CASSQDPGTSSREQFF.

This chain connects TRBV5-1 to TRBJ2-5; 10 bases match TRBD1. After removal of 2 bases from V and 3 bases from J, the junction contained 4 bases not matched to a gene. Germline V gene data show CDR1 as SGHRS and CDR2 as YFSETQ. The CDR3 is made up of 15 amino acids. This CDR3 is CASSFSGTGEETQYF. Written as DNA, the CDR3 is TGCGCCAGCAGCTTTTCCGGGACAGGGGAAGAGACCCAGTACTTC.

The rearrangement links TRBV5-1 to TRBJ2-2, with D perhaps matching TRBD2 (5 bases). Trimming cost V 3 bases and J 4 bases, with 13 bases left between them. The germline V gene has CDR1 SGHRS and CDR2 YFSETQ. The CDR3 has 15 residues. The CDR3 loop is CASSSAGGSTGELFF. The CDR3 bases are TGCGCCAGCAGCTCCGCAGGTGGGAGCACCGGGGAGCTGTTTTTT.

This clonotype has a count of ten or more. V gene TRBV29-1 combines with J gene TRBJ2-5, with 8 bases matching TRBD1. Germline V gene sequence: CDR1 SQVTM, CDR2 ANQGSEA. V was pared by 3 bases and J by 4 bases, with 1 base of the junction left unmatched. The CDR3 extends over 12 amino acids. The CDR3 region has the DNA TGCAGCGTTGATGGACAGGGAGAGACCCAGTACTTC. It specifies CSVDGQGETQYF. Combining the CDR3 with reference TRBV29-1 and TRBJ2-5 gives the whole variable domain SAVISQKPSRDICQRGTSLTIQCQVDSQVTMMFWYRQQPGQSLTLIATANQGSEATYESGFVIDKFPISRPNLTFSTLTVSNMSPEDSSIYLCSVDGQGETQYFGPGTRLLVL.

This clonotype was counted only a few times. This chain connects TRBV6-5 to TRBJ2-1; D is possibly TRBD2 (5 bases). The CDR3 runs 13 residues. Trimming left V 10 bases short and J 5 bases short, with 15 bases between. Germline CDR1 MNHEY, CDR2 SVGAGI. CDR3 amino acids: CATLATRNNEQFF. The CDR3 nucleotides read TGTGCCACCCTAGCTACTCGTAACAATGAGCAGTTCTTC.